The rows below give T cell receptor beta chains drawn from one sample of a study of T cell repertoires in cytomegalovirus infection. From the reads, TCRdb called clonotypes with MiXCR, one entry per CDR3 protein. The repertoire has approximately 30,000 distinct CDR3 sequences, around 19% of them found once; the top ten carry approximately 80%. For these TCRs, the target antigens are not known. The specimen was CD8+ T cells from cultured PBMCs, collected from culture after CMV antigen stimulation. The source of these receptors is a human donor in good health (CMV status not recorded). Some clones in this sample may be carry-over from other donors' samples. CDR3s include the opening cysteine and the closing phenylalanine or tryptophan. The order of the fields is V gene, J gene, clone size, D gene, CDR3 protein, CDR3 DNA. D genes are given only for firm matches. The size field is filled for only some rows; it gives once, few, many or a size class.

TRBV7-6	TRBJ2-1	many	NA	CASSLRGDSYNEQFF	TGTGCCAGCAGCTTAAGGGGGGATTCCTACAATGAGCAGTTCTTC
TRBV9	TRBJ1-1	NA	NA	CASSTLLREFEAFF	TGTGCCAGCAGCACTCTGCTTAGGGAATTTGAAGCTTTCTTT
TRBV7-9	TRBJ2-1	NA	NA	CASSFGGGPRNEQFF	TGTGCCAGCAGCTTCGGCGGGGGCCCCCGGAATGAGCAGTTCTTC
TRBV6-2/TRBV6-3	TRBJ2-3	NA	TRBD2	CASSYQIAGGPDTQYF	TGTGCCAGCAGTTACCAGATAGCGGGAGGGCCAGATACGCAGTATTTT
TRBV7-8	TRBJ2-7	few	TRBD1	CASSRKPAGTEEQYF	TGTGCCAGCAGCCGCAAACCCGCAGGGACAGAAGAGCAGTACTTC
TRBV29-1	TRBJ2-3	NA	NA	CSLWGPDTDTQYF	TGCAGCCTCTGGGGGCCGGACACAGATACGCAGTATTTT
TRBV6-2/TRBV6-3	TRBJ2-3	NA	TRBD1	CASSGGQGPDTQYF	TGTGCCAGCAGTGGGGGACAGGGCCCAGATACGCAGTATTTT
TRBV28	TRBJ1-5	NA	TRBD1	CASSPGQGANQPQHF	TGTGCCAGCAGCCCGGGACAGGGGGCCAATCAGCCCCAGCATTTT
TRBV19	TRBJ1-2	few	NA	CASSITQAADYTF	TGTGCCAGTAGTATAACCCAGGCGGCGGACTACACCTTC
TRBV27	TRBJ2-5	NA	TRBD2	CASSFGGGPSETQYF	TGTGCCAGCAGTTTTGGGGGAGGGCCCTCGGAGACCCAGTACTTC
TRBV7-8	TRBJ2-3	NA	NA	CASSTGTQPRTDTQYF	TGTGCCAGCAGCACTGGGACCCAACCCCGGACAGATACGCAGTATTTT
TRBV7-8	TRBJ2-7	once	TRBD2	CASSLLAGQTYEQYF	TGTGCCAGCAGCTTATTAGCGGGGCAGACCTACGAGCAGTACTTC
TRBV14	TRBJ2-1	few	NA	CASSQERLKWGQFF	TGTGCCAGCAGCCAAGAACGGCTGAAATGGGGGCAGTTCTTC
TRBV5-1	TRBJ2-3	few	NA	CASSRKGGHTDTQYF	TGCGCCAGCAGCCGCAAGGGGGGGCATACAGATACGCAGTATTTT
TRBV11-1	TRBJ2-3	few	NA	CASSLRELDTQYF	TGTGCCAGCAGCTTACGGGAGTTGGATACGCAGTATTTT
TRBV12-3/TRBV12-4	TRBJ1-4	NA	NA	CASSSPASEKLFF	TGTGCCAGCAGTTCCCCAGCAAGCGAAAAACTGTTTTTT
TRBV6-5	TRBJ1-1	NA	NA	CASSYMGLNTEAFF	TGTGCCAGCAGTTACATGGGACTGAACACTGAAGCTTTCTTT
TRBV7-8	TRBJ1-2	few	TRBD1	CAVVPPGQGWVGYTF	TGTGCCGTTGTCCCCCCGGGACAGGGGTGGGTCGGCTACACCTTC
TRBV6-6	TRBJ2-2	NA	NA	CASSLRTGELFF	TGTGCCAGCAGTCTTAGGACCGGGGAGCTGTTTTTT
TRBV7-8	TRBJ2-1	NA	NA	CASSRGAGDNEQFF	TGTGCCAGCAGCCGGGGGGCGGGAGACAATGAGCAGTTCTTC
TRBV2	TRBJ2-1	NA	NA	CASSRLENEQFF	TGTGCCAGCAGCCGACTCGAGAATGAGCAGTTCTTC
TRBV7-6	TRBJ2-4	once	NA	CASSPERGPPVAKNIQYF	TGTGCCAGCAGCCCCGAAAGGGGCCCACCTGTAGCCAAAAACATTCAGTACTTC
TRBV7-2	TRBJ2-1	many	NA	CASSLGQYMNEQFF	TGTGCCAGCAGCTTAGGACAGTATATGAATGAGCAGTTCTTC
TRBV7-3	TRBJ2-2	many	TRBD2	CASSLTPGLAGDQNTGELFF	TGTGCCAGCAGCTTAACCCCGGGACTAGCGGGGGACCAGAACACCGGGGAGCTGTTTTTT
TRBV10-3	TRBJ2-5	NA	NA	CAISESWTGNQETQYF	TGTGCCATCAGTGAGTCTTGGACGGGAAACCAAGAGACCCAGTACTTC
TRBV7-2	TRBJ2-5	few	NA	CASSLNGVETQYF	TGTGCCAGCAGCTTGAACGGGGTAGAGACCCAGTACTTC
TRBV6-4	TRBJ2-7	NA	NA	CASPGGTYISYEQYF	TGTGCCAGTCCGGGCGGGACTTATATCTCCTACGAGCAGTACTTC
TRBV3-1	TRBJ2-1	NA	TRBD2	CASSQASGGALYNEQFF	TGTGCCAGCAGCCAAGCCTCCGGGGGGGCGCTTTACAATGAGCAGTTCTTC
TRBV7-2	TRBJ2-5	few	TRBD1	CTSSLPGQIQETQYF	TGTACCAGCAGCCTCCCGGGACAGATACAAGAGACCCAGTACTTC
TRBV6-5	TRBJ2-3	few	TRBD1	CASSLQGARTDTQYF	TGTGCCAGCAGTTTACAGGGGGCGCGCACAGATACGCAGTATTTT
TRBV10-2	TRBJ2-7	few	NA	CASSETLFSGRFYEQYF	TGCGCCAGCAGTGAGACCCTCTTCTCGGGGAGATTTTACGAGCAGTACTTC
TRBV6-6	TRBJ1-5	many	TRBD1	CASSYSGQVNQPQHF	TGTGCCAGCAGTTACTCGGGACAGGTTAATCAGCCCCAGCATTTT
TRBV7-8	TRBJ1-2	NA	TRBD1	CASSSDRHGYTF	TGTGCCAGCAGCTCGGACAGGCATGGCTACACCTTC
TRBV7-2	TRBJ2-5	NA	TRBD2	CASSDLAEETQYF	TGTGCCAGCAGCGACCTAGCGGAAGAGACCCAGTACTTC
TRBV2	TRBJ2-7	NA	NA	CASSGEENSYEQYF	TGTGCCAGCTCCGGAGAAGAAAATTCCTACGAGCAGTACTTC
TRBV18	TRBJ1-5	NA	NA	CASSSDSSNQPQHF	TGTGCCAGCTCATCGGACAGCAGCAATCAGCCCCAGCATTTT
TRBV5-1	TRBJ2-5	NA	NA	CASAEGLPEETQYF	TGCGCCAGCGCTGAGGGACTCCCTGAAGAGACCCAGTACTTC
TRBV11-2	TRBJ1-2	NA	NA	CASSLTGRANYGYTF	TGTGCCAGCAGCCTTACCGGGAGAGCTAACTATGGCTACACCTTC
TRBV7-2	TRBJ1-6	few	TRBD1	CASGWTGPNSPLHF	TGTGCCAGCGGTTGGACAGGTCCCAATTCACCCCTCCACTTT
TRBV6-1	TRBJ2-5	few	NA	CASNQRTERETQYF	TGTGCCAGCAATCAAAGGACGGAGAGGGAGACCCAGTACTTC
TRBV6-2/TRBV6-3	TRBJ1-1	few	NA	CASSYSAGLAEAFF	TGTGCCAGCAGTTACTCTGCGGGGCTTGCTGAAGCTTTCTTT
TRBV6-5	TRBJ2-1	NA	NA	CASSYLGDSYNEQFF	TGTGCCAGCAGTTATTTGGGCGACTCCTACAATGAGCAGTTCTTC
TRBV7-8	TRBJ2-7	few	TRBD2	CASTDQGRASGTYEQYF	TGTGCCAGCACCGACCAAGGTCGGGCTAGCGGTACCTACGAGCAGTACTTC
TRBV7-2	TRBJ2-2	few	TRBD2	CASSLWASGRTGELFF	TGTGCCAGCAGCTTATGGGCTAGCGGGAGAACCGGGGAGCTGTTTTTT
TRBV11-1	TRBJ2-7	NA	NA	CASSLLGFKGTYEQYF	TGTGCCAGCAGCTTATTGGGGTTTAAAGGAACCTACGAGCAGTACTTC
TRBV7-8	TRBJ2-1	NA	NA	CASSSPQNNEQFF	TGTGCCAGCAGCTCGCCTCAGAACAATGAGCAGTTCTTC
TRBV6-1	TRBJ1-1	many	TRBD1	CASSEWDRAWNTEAFF	TGTGCCAGCAGTGAATGGGACAGAGCATGGAACACTGAAGCTTTCTTT
TRBV7-2	TRBJ2-5	NA	TRBD2	CASSYQAGAGETQYF	TGTGCCAGCAGCTACCAAGCGGGGGCGGGGGAGACCCAGTACTTC
TRBV6-5	TRBJ2-1	NA	TRBD2	CASSYGLAGGPSYNEQFF	TGTGCCAGCAGTTACGGCCTGGCGGGGGGGCCGTCCTACAATGAGCAGTTCTTC
TRBV7-9	TRBJ1-5	few	NA	CASSLLKSPSNQPQHF	TGTGCCAGCAGCTTACTTAAGTCTCCCAGCAATCAGCCCCAGCATTTT
TRBV7-6	TRBJ2-5	few	NA	CASYSQRAQYF	TGTGCCAGTTATTCCCAGAGGGCCCAGTACTTC
TRBV6-1	TRBJ2-1	NA	NA	CALKGRGHYNEQFF	TGTGCCCTCAAGGGGCGCGGACATTACAATGAGCAGTTCTTC